Below are 30 T cell receptor beta chains sequenced from a single sample in a study of spatial heterogeneity in lung cancer. Notes on the study in general: The number of expanded tumor alpha and beta chains correlated with mutation number.

Time point meaning: sample taken at primary tumor resection. TCRdb re-derived calls from the 5' RACE reads in MiXCR, one entry per CDR3 protein. The sample records roughly 8,000 distinct CDR3 sequences, under 7.5% being singletons. Their target antigens are unknown. The input for sequencing was lung tumor tissue, taken at surgery. The receptors come from a female donor with early-stage non-small cell lung cancer.

This clonotype was found a few times. This beta chain lies outside the target of a library built for alpha chains; its clone size means little. This chain joins TRBV15 and TRBJ2-3; D is ambiguous. From germline, CDR1 is LNHNV and CDR2 YYDKDF (reference sequence). The CDR3 has 14 amino acids. The V gene lost 1 base and the J gene lost 1 base, with 6 bases spanning the gap. CDR3 in DNA: TGTGCCACCAGCAGAGGGGTGGGCACAGATACGCAGTATTTT. It yields the protein CATSRGVGTDTQYF.

By frequency in the sample, this clonotype is medium-sized. For a library built for alpha chains, this beta chain is a stray read; little rests on its size. The chain recombines TRBV20-1 with TRBJ2-3; TRBD2 matches at 10 bases. Trimming removed 5 bases from V and 3 bases from J; junction bases left unmatched: 8. This CDR3 has 15 amino acids. The germline V gene encodes CDR1 DFQATT and CDR2 SNEGSKA (reference sequence). The CDR3, as DNA: TGCAGTGCTCATCGGGGACTAGCGAAGACAGATACGCAGTATTTT. This gives the protein CSAHRGLAKTDTQYF.

This clonotype was recorded at least ten times. For a library built for alpha chains, this beta chain is a stray read; little rests on its size. The chain has TRBV29-1 and TRBJ2-3; no clear D. The V end was cut by 7 bases, the J end by 6 bases, with 8 bases between. Germline CDR1 reads SQVTM; CDR2 reads ANQGSEA. The CDR3 is made up of 10 amino acids. CDR3 nucleotide sequence: TGCAGCGCCGAGCTGGATACGCAGTATTTT. Its protein product is CSAELDTQYF.

In its sample, this clonotype was seen many times. Being off target in a library aimed at alpha chains, this beta chain has a size of little meaning. The rearrangement links TRBV27 to TRBJ2-1; 9 bases agree with TRBD1. CDR1 is MNHEY, CDR2 SMNVEV, per germline (reference sequence). Unmatched junction bases numbered 8, after V lost 6 bases and J lost 2 bases. The CDR3 loop spans 16 amino acids. The DNA of the CDR3 is TGTGCCAGCAGCGAACCACAGGGGGCGGCCTACAATGAGCAGTTCTTC. Translated: CASSEPQGAAYNEQFF.

This clonotype was recorded at least ten times. The library was designed around alpha chains, so this beta chain is a stray read whose abundance carries little weight. The chain has TRBV29-1 and TRBJ2-7; D may match TRBD1 or TRBD2 (5 bases each). With 5 bases removed from V and 3 bases from J, the gap between germline ends came to 11 bases. CDR1 is SQVTM, CDR2 ANQGSEA, per germline. This CDR3 contains 12 residues. DNA of the CDR3: TGCAGCGTTATTGAGGGGATCTACGAGCAGTACTTC. Translating gives CSVIEGIYEQYF.

This clonotype came up many times. This beta chain turned up in a library designed for alpha chains; as an off-target read, its abundance says little. The J gene is TRBJ1-2, the V gene TRBV25-1; no clear D gene. The ends were cut back, 4 bases at V and 5 bases at J, with 20 bases in the middle. The CDR3 is 16 residues long. Germline CDR1 reads MGHDK; CDR2 reads SYGVNS. The CDR3 nucleotides read TGTGCCAGCAGTGGACCTACACAGCGGAGATGGTATGGCTACACCTTC. Residues: CASSGPTQRRWYGYTF.

This clonotype was seen many times. This beta chain is a stray read from a library made for alpha chains; its abundance is not meaningful. This chain links TRBV10-1 with TRBJ2-1, with 10 bases fitting TRBD1. CDR1 WNHNN and CDR2 SYGVQD come from the germline V gene (reference sequence). The CDR3 has 16 residues. The J segment lost 5 bases and the V segment lost 6 bases, leaving 10 bases of the junction unmatched. For the CDR3, the DNA is TGCGCCAGCAGCTCATCCGGGACAGGGGTTGACAATGAGCAGTTCTTC. Translated, it gives CASSSSGTGVDNEQFF.

In its sample, this clonotype is medium-sized. A library made for alpha chains picked up this beta chain off target, so its size means little. This chain uses TRBV12-3 or TRBV12-4 with TRBJ2-2, with TRBD1 identical over 7 bases. J lost 3 bases, V lost 5 bases, and 6 bases had no gene match. This CDR3 has 15 amino acids. The chain's CDR3 is CASSVQGRDTGELFF. Here the CDR3 DNA reads TGTGCCAGCAGTGTACAGGGGCGGGACACCGGGGAGCTGTTTTTT.

This clonotype is termed medium-sized (0.01 to 0.1%). This beta chain slipped into a library made for alpha chains as a stray read, so its size is not meaningful. V is TRBV20-1 and J is TRBJ2-3; D ambiguous. V lost 6 bases to trimming and J lost 1 base, with 20 bases between them. The CDR3 runs to 16 residues. Looked up from germline, CDR1 is DFQATT and CDR2 is SNEGSKA (reference sequence). The CDR3 DNA reads as TGCAGTGCCATTGGTCGTCGTGGGTTAGGCACAGATACGCAGTATTTT. It translates to CSAIGRRGLGTDTQYF.

The sample holds a few counts of this clonotype. Being off target in a library aimed at alpha chains, this beta chain has a size of little meaning. The gene calls are TRBV5-1 and TRBJ2-1; no clear D gene. CDR3 size: 15 residues. Per germline, CDR1 SGHRS and CDR2 YFSETQ. Trimming cost V 4 bases and J 2 bases, with 13 bases left between them. CDR3 in amino acids: CASSPLAVTYNEQFF. DNA for the CDR3: TGCGCCAGCAGCCCTTTAGCTGTTACCTACAATGAGCAGTTCTTC. The full variable domain, in which reference TRBV5-1 and TRBJ2-1 provide the parts outside the CDR3, is KAGVTQTPRYLIKTRGQQVTLSCSPISGHRSVSWYQQTPGQGLQFLFEYFSETQRNKGNFPGRFSGRQFSNSRSEMNVSTLELGDSALYLCASSPLAVTYNEQFFGPGTRLTVL.

Ten or more counts support this clonotype. A library prepared for alpha chains yielded this beta chain as an off-target read; its size is of little meaning. The chain links TRBV28 to TRBJ2-2; 7 bases agree with TRBD2. Germline trimming cut 7 bases from V and 5 bases from J; bases unmatched to any gene: 10. CDR1 and CDR2 (germline): MDHEN, SYDVKM. This CDR3 spans 15 amino acids. CDR3 DNA: TGTGCCAGCACCCCTGGGGGGGATCGGACCGGGGAGCTGTTTTTT. This gives the protein CASTPGGDRTGELFF.

In the case of this clonotype: This beta chain is a stray sequence in a library constructed for alpha chains; its clone size is not meaningful. The V gene is TRBV6-2 or TRBV6-3, the J gene TRBJ1-5; D gene uncertain. Germline CDR1 MNHEY, CDR2 SVGEGT. V dropped 6 bases and J dropped 2 bases, with 11 bases sitting between them. This CDR3 comprises 14 residues. As DNA, the CDR3 is TGTGCCAGCAGGCAGCCCCGGGGCAATCAGCCCCAGCATTTT. Amino acid sequence: CASRQPRGNQPQHF.

This clonotype was recorded at least ten times. This beta chain slipped into a library made for alpha chains as a stray read, so its size is not meaningful. The genes are TRBV7-9 and TRBJ2-1, with 7 bases identical to TRBD1. J was trimmed by 0 bases and V by 0 bases; bases with no gene match: 5. Looked up from germline, CDR1 is SEHNR and CDR2 is FQNEAQ (reference sequence). The length of the CDR3 is 17 residues. The CDR3: CASSLARTGSSYNEQFF. For the CDR3, the DNA is TGTGCCAGCAGCTTAGCCCGGACAGGCAGCTCCTACAATGAGCAGTTCTTC.

This clonotype appeared many times. This beta chain was picked up by a library intended for alpha chains and is off target, so its count carries little meaning. The chain is built from TRBV2 and TRBJ1-2, with 7 positions matching TRBD1. The CDR3 is 11 residues long. V lost 11 bases and J lost 10; bases outside the gene matches: 10. Germline assignment: CDR1 SNHLY and CDR2 FYNNEI. DNA of the CDR3: TGTGCCCGCCGACAGGGCTCTTTCTACACCTTC. The encoded protein is CARRQGSFYTF.

This clonotype is classed as medium-sized. Since it is a stray read in a library aimed at alpha chains, this beta chain has a size that is not meaningful. The J gene is TRBJ2-7, the V gene TRBV12-3 or TRBV12-4; D remains unclear. V shed 5 bases and J shed 2 bases, with 13 bases lying between them. The CDR3 runs 14 residues. CDR3 DNA sequence: TGTGCCAGCAGTAACACCCTGGTAACCTACGAGCAGTACTTC. Residues: CASSNTLVTYEQYF.

By share of the sample, this clonotype is medium-sized. With the library built for alpha chains, this beta chain is off target and its frequency is not meaningful. The chain has TRBV28 and TRBJ2-5; D uncertain. Germline CDR1 and CDR2: MDHEN and SYDVKM. With 3 bases removed from V and 3 bases from J, the gap between germline ends came to 17 bases. This CDR3 is 16 amino acids long. The CDR3 coding sequence is TGTGCCAGCAGTTTGGAGTTTGGACGGACCGAAGAGACCCAGTACTTC. Residues: CASSLEFGRTEETQYF.

In this sample, this clonotype is medium-sized. Since the library was made to target alpha chains, this beta chain is a stray read and its abundance is not meaningful. The chain couples TRBV28 to TRBJ1-3, with 9 positions matching TRBD1. This CDR3 spans 15 amino acids. The J segment lost 2 bases and the V segment lost 3 bases, leaving 2 bases of the junction unmatched. CDR1 is MDHEN and CDR2 is SYDVKM in the germline V gene. The CDR3 protein is CASSFGQGTGNTIYF. CDR3 in DNA: TGTGCCAGCAGTTTCGGACAGGGGACTGGAAACACCATATATTTT.

The table lists this clonotype with many counts. This beta chain is a stray sequence in a library constructed for alpha chains; its clone size is not meaningful. The chain has TRBV2 and TRBJ2-2, with 10 nucleotides matching TRBD2. CDR1 and CDR2 from the germline V gene are SNHLY and FYNNEI. V trimming: 6 bases; J trimming: 3 bases; junction bases outside the gene matches: 4. The CDR3 length is 15 residues. The CDR3 loop is CASRMSGRDTGELFF. DNA for the CDR3: TGTGCCAGCAGGATGAGCGGGAGGGACACCGGGGAGCTGTTTTTT.

This clonotype was counted ten times or more. Within a library made for alpha chains, this beta chain is off target, and its count is uninformative. This chain joins TRBV18 and TRBJ2-5; no firm D call. Trimming stripped 5 bases from V and 5 bases from J, with 12 bases between. The CDR3 spans 13 residues. Germline CDR1 reads KGHSH; CDR2 reads LQKENI. The CDR3 coding sequence is TGTGCCAGCTCATCCACCGCATATGAGACCCAGTACTTC. It is translated as CASSSTAYETQYF.

This clonotype occurred many times. This beta chain appears as a stray read in a library generated for alpha chains; its size is not informative. This chain uses TRBV4-1 with TRBJ2-1; tentative D call: TRBD1 (5 bases). Germline V CDR1 and CDR2: MGHRA, YSYEKL. V lost 0 bases and J lost 4, with 13 bases in between. The CDR3 is 16 amino acids. CDR3 nucleotides: TGCGCCAGCAGCCAAGATGGCAGGGTCGTGTACAATGAGCAGTTCTTC. It is translated as CASSQDGRVVYNEQFF.

Notes on this clonotype: Within a library made for alpha chains, this beta chain is off target, and its count is uninformative. CDR3 DNA sequence: TGTGCCCAATCACAGGGGGCGCTTTCCTACGAGCAGTACTTC. Protein sequence: CAQSQGALSYEQYF. V and J are TRBV30 and TRBJ2-7; 9 bases are shared with TRBD1. The CDR3 consists of 14 residues. Unmatched junction bases numbered 9, after V lost 8 bases and J lost 1 base. CDR1 and CDR2 from the germline V gene are GTSNPN and SVGIG (reference sequence).

In this sample, this clonotype turned up many times. Being off target in a library aimed at alpha chains, this beta chain has a size of little meaning. The V and J genes are TRBV20-1 and TRBJ2-1; D is uncertain. The V end lost 0 bases, the J end lost 0 bases, and 3 bases lay between the germline ends. The CDR3 is 13 amino acids. Germline V gene data show CDR1 as DFQATT and CDR2 as SNEGSKA (reference sequence). The CDR3 reads CSAREDSYNEQFF. The CDR3 DNA sequence: TGCAGTGCTAGAGAAGACTCCTACAATGAGCAGTTCTTC.

This clonotype was seen repeatedly, ten times or more. The library was designed around alpha chains, so this beta chain is a stray read whose abundance carries little weight. The J gene is TRBJ2-3, the V gene TRBV10-3, with D maybe TRBD1 (6 bases). From germline, CDR1 is ENHRY and CDR2 SYGVKD. V lost 1 base, J lost 5 bases, and 10 bases lay in between. The CDR3 consists of 14 residues. The CDR3 region has the DNA TGTGCCATCAGTGAGTTCAGGGGCCGAGATACGCAGTATTTT. Its protein is CAISEFRGRDTQYF.

This clonotype was observed many times. This beta chain lies outside the target of a library built for alpha chains; its clone size means little. The chain couples TRBV11-3 to TRBJ2-2, with 8 bases identical to TRBD2. Losses at the gene ends were 5 bases for V and 6 bases for J; bases not matched to a gene: 8. Germline CDR1 reads SGHNT; CDR2 reads YENEEA. The CDR3 consists of 15 residues. CDR3 region: CASSPGGRQSGELFF. DNA of the CDR3: TGTGCCAGCAGCCCGGGCGGGAGGCAGTCCGGGGAGCTGTTTTTT.

This clonotype was recorded at least ten times. Because this beta chain is a stray read in a library intended to capture alpha chains, its abundance should not be given much weight. V gene TRBV5-1 combines with J gene TRBJ2-1, with 10 bases fitting TRBD2. Germline values: CDR1 SGHRS, CDR2 YFSETQ. The ends lost 4 bases at V and 2 bases at J; junction bases unmatched: 6. CDR3 size: 16 residues. The CDR3 here is CASSVPGLAAYNEQFF. As DNA, the CDR3 is TGCGCCAGCAGCGTCCCTGGACTAGCGGCCTACAATGAGCAGTTCTTC.

Worth noting for this clonotype: As an off-target read in a library built for alpha chains, this beta chain has a frequency of little significance. The J gene is TRBJ2-1, the V gene TRBV6-7; the match to TRBD2 covers 8 bases. TRBV6-7 is reported as an ORF; its role is uncertain. This CDR3 spans 20 amino acids. The ends lost 1 base at V and 0 bases at J; junction bases unmatched: 14. CDR3 region: CASSYFVAGSQNSSYNEQFF. Here the CDR3 DNA reads TGTGCCAGCAGTTACTTTGTAGCGGGAAGCCAAAACAGCTCCTACAATGAGCAGTTCTTC.

In its sample, this clonotype was seen many times. This beta chain is a stray read from a library made for alpha chains; its abundance is not meaningful. This chain links TRBV3-1 with TRBJ2-1; 8 nucleotides line up with TRBD2. The length of the CDR3 is 16 residues. V shed 1 base, J shed 6 bases, and the junction held 8 bases outside the gene matches. Germline V gene lookup returns CDR1 LGHDT and CDR2 YNNKEL (reference sequence). CDR3 in DNA: TGTGCCAGCAGCCAAGGGACTGGACTAGCCTTCAATGAGCAGTTCTTC. Translated, it gives CASSQGTGLAFNEQFF.

Sample share makes this clonotype medium-sized. This beta chain lies outside the target of a library built for alpha chains; its clone size means little. The chain recombines TRBV3-1 with TRBJ2-3; D gene unclear. Germline V gene sequence: CDR1 LGHDT, CDR2 YNNKEL (reference sequence). The CDR3 loop spans 17 amino acids. Trimming cost V 1 base and J 2 bases, with 16 bases left between them. CDR3 nucleotides: TGTGCCAGCAGCCAAGGGGCACGGAAGGTCTACACAGATACGCAGTATTTT. It encodes CASSQGARKVYTDTQYF.

By sample share, this clonotype is medium-sized. This beta chain is an unintended read in a library built for alpha chains; its size means little. The rearrangement joins TRBV27 to TRBJ2-3, with 8 nucleotides matching TRBD2. Germline-derived CDR1 and CDR2 are MNHEY and SMNVEV (reference sequence). The CDR3 length is 17 residues. V shed 5 bases, J shed 0 bases, and the junction held 10 bases outside the gene matches. CDR3 DNA sequence: TGTGCCAGCAGTCTCTCGCGGGAGGCCCCTAGCACAGATACGCAGTATTTT. It encodes CASSLSREAPSTDTQYF.

This clonotype was observed many times. This beta chain appears as a stray read in a library generated for alpha chains; its size is not informative. The chain links TRBV7-9 to TRBJ2-3, with 10 bases identical to TRBD1. The CDR3 is made up of 15 amino acids. Germline values: CDR1 SEHNR, CDR2 FQNEAQ (reference sequence). The ends lost 4 bases at V and 1 base at J; junction bases unmatched: 2. The CDR3: CASSSGQGGTDTQYF. The CDR3 DNA sequence: TGTGCCAGCAGCTCAGGACAGGGGGGCACAGATACGCAGTATTTT.